This TCR beta chain is drawn from a study of cytomegalovirus exposure and HLA in healthy donors. The study's findings and limits: Rates of TCR association differed by HLA locus in a later analysis, with DRB1 highest and HLA-C lowest. Prediction of most subjects' HLA-A and HLA-B alleles by TCR beta sequences was reportedly accurate. Later analysis demonstrated an association between a missense DCLRE1C variant and TCR beta V- and J-gene trimming. In a later analysis, a genetic analysis reported fewer productive-TCR N-insertions in an Asian-associated ancestry cluster than the cohort average.

Germline-derived CDR1 and CDR2 are SGHDT and YYEEEE. Trimming took off 4 bases at V and 0 bases at J, with 13 bases between the two ends. The CDR3 totals 15 residues. 60 Vbeta and 13 Jbeta primers were used in PCR. The method was immunoSEQ multiplex PCR; TCRdb's version includes in-frame clones alone and lacks a portion of them. The data contain under 150,000 clones, 73% of them singletons. Notes on this clone: Antigen: not known.

This TCR was recovered from a human donor in good health. This chain uses TRBV5-6 with TRBJ1-2; D uncertain. Source material: PBMCs. The CDR3 is CASSPYSYTNYGYTF. Written as DNA, the CDR3 is TGTGCCAGCAGCCCGTACAGTTACACTAACTATGGCTACACCTTC.